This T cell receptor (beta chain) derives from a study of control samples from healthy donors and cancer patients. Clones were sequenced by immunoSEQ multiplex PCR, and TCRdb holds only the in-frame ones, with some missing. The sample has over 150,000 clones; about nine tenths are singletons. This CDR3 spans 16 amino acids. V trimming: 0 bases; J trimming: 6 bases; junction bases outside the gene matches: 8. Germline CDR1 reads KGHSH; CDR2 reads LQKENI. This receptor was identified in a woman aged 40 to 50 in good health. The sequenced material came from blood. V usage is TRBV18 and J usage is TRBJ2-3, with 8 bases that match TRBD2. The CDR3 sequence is CASSPPQTGGPDTQYF. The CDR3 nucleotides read TGTGCCAGCTCACCACCGCAGACGGGGGGGCCCGATACGCAGTATTTT.